A selection of T cell receptor beta chains follows, all from one sample in a study of cytomegalovirus exposure and HLA in healthy donors. The protocol was immunoSEQ multiplex PCR, while the TCRdb copy is restricted to in-frame clones and leaves out a portion. The sample records about 140,000 clones, around 81% being singletons. Sequenced input: PBMCs. Every receptor here comes from a male donor in good health and CMV-seronegative. The CDR3 runs from the conserved cysteine through the conserved F or W. Each record gives: D gene, clone size, J gene, V gene, CDR3 DNA, CDR3 protein. D genes are given only for firm matches. Size values are once, few and many counts, or a class for expanded clones, and some rows have none.

TRBD2,-,TRBJ2-1,TRBV28,TGTGCCAGCAGTCCCCGGACTAGCCACAATGAGCAGTTCTTC,CASSPRTSHNEQFF
TRBD1,-,TRBJ2-7,TRBV9,TGTGCCAGCAGCTCAGGGGCAGGGGGTATCTACGAGCAGTACTTC,CASSSGAGGIYEQYF
-,-,TRBJ1-2,TRBV28,TGTGCCAGCAGCCTTACCGACAGGCCGTTCTATGGCTACACCTTC,CASSLTDRPFYGYTF
TRBD1,-,TRBJ2-6,TRBV27,TGTGCCAGCAGTCGACAGGGGCCCACCTCTGGGGCCAACGTCCTGACTTTC,CASSRQGPTSGANVLTF
-,-,TRBJ2-7,TRBV29-1,TGCAGCGTTGAGGGTCCGGGGGTGCGCGACGAGCAGTACTTC,CSVEGPGVRDEQYF
-,once,TRBJ1-1,TRBV19,TGTGCCAGTACTACCTTGAGGAGGGTGAACACTGAAGCTTTCTTT,CASTTLRRVNTEAFF
-,few,TRBJ2-7,TRBV27,TGTGCCAGCAGTTTAAACGCGAACCAGCGGATGCTCTCCTACGAGCAGTACTTC,CASSLNANQRMLSYEQYF
TRBD2,-,TRBJ2-1,TRBV7-7,TGTGCTAGCAGCTCCACTAGCGGGGGGGGGAACAATGAGCAGTTCTTC,CASSSTSGGGNNEQFF
TRBD2,-,TRBJ2-1,TRBV4-1,TGCGCCAGCAGCCAAGTACGAAGTAGCGGGACTGGAGGGGAGCAGTTCTTC,CASSQVRSSGTGGEQFF
TRBD1,-,TRBJ2-7,TRBV5-1,TGCGCCAGCAGCCCGGGACAGGGGATCCCCGAGCAGTACTTC,CASSPGQGIPEQYF
TRBD1,-,TRBJ1-5,TRBV28,TGTGCCAGCACCGGGACAGTAAGCAATCAGCCCCAGCATTTT,CASTGTVSNQPQHF
TRBD1,-,TRBJ2-7,TRBV18,TGTGCCAGCTCACCAGGCCGGACAGGTATTCTAGAGCAGTACTTC,CASSPGRTGILEQYF
-,-,TRBJ1-5,TRBV15,TGTGCCACCAGCAGACAGGGTTTCAATCAGCCCCAGCATTTT,CATSRQGFNQPQHF
-,-,TRBJ2-7,TRBV19,TGTGCCGGTAGTATATGGGGCACCTCCTACGAGCAGTACTTC,CAGSIWGTSYEQYF
-,-,TRBJ1-1,TRBV9,TGTGCCAGCAGCGTAGAAGAGGAGATACTGAACACTGAAGCTTTCTTT,CASSVEEEILNTEAFF
TRBD1,-,TRBJ1-4,TRBV5-1,TGCGCCAGCAGCGCCGGGACAGGGGGTAACAGAGATGAAAAACTGTTTTTT,CASSAGTGGNRDEKLFF
-,-,TRBJ1-2,TRBV2,TGTGCCAGCACCTACAACTATGGCTACACCTTC,CASTYNYGYTF
-,-,TRBJ2-1,TRBV5-8,TGTGCCAGCAGCCCACTAACGGGTTCCTACAATGAGCAGTTCTTC,CASSPLTGSYNEQFF
-,-,TRBJ1-1,TRBV7-6,TGTGCCAGCAGCTTCCCTGGGGGCAGGACTGAAGCTTTCTTT,CASSFPGGRTEAFF
TRBD2,few,TRBJ2-7,TRBV9,TGTGCCAGCAGCCCTGGACTAGCGGCCCCCTACGAGCAGTACTTC,CASSPGLAAPYEQYF
-,-,TRBJ2-3,TRBV2,TGTGCCAGCAGTGAACTTGGGGCAACGGTAACAGATACGCAGTATTTT,CASSELGATVTDTQYF
-,-,TRBJ1-1,TRBV30,TGTGCCTGGAGTACAACAACAGGGAACACTGAAGCTTTCTTT,CAWSTTTGNTEAFF
TRBD2,-,TRBJ2-1,TRBV7-6,TGTGCCAGCAGCTTATCCGGGACTAGGGGACTACATGAGCAGTTCTTC,CASSLSGTRGLHEQFF
-,once,TRBJ2-7,TRBV4-2,TGTGCCAGCAGCCAAGATCTGGAGCCAAACTACGAGCAGTACTTC,CASSQDLEPNYEQYF
TRBD1,-,TRBJ2-2,TRBV19,TGTGCCAGTAGGACCTACCCGACAGGGGGCCGGAACACCGGGGAGCTGTTTTTT,CASRTYPTGGRNTGELFF
-,-,TRBJ1-3,TRBV5-6,TGTGCCAGCAGCTTGGTGGCAGGGGCCTCTGGAAACACCATATATTTT,CASSLVAGASGNTIYF
TRBD2,-,TRBJ2-1,TRBV29-1,TGCAGCGTTGAGGGGCTAGTACAGCGGGGGGACAATGAGCAGTTCTTC,CSVEGLVQRGDNEQFF
TRBD1,-,TRBJ2-7,TRBV6-6,TGTGCCAGCAGGACCACAGGGGTCTACGAGCAGTACTTC,CASRTTGVYEQYF
-,-,TRBJ1-4,TRBV9,TGTGCCAGCAGCGTAGGTGGGGGGGCGGCTAATGAAAAACTGTTTTTT,CASSVGGGAANEKLFF
TRBD1,-,TRBJ1-6,TRBV6-5,TGTGCCAGCAGCCGGACAGGGAGGGATTCACCCCTCCACTTT,CASSRTGRDSPLHF
-,few,TRBJ1-1,TRBV6-5,TGTGCCAGCAGTCTACAGGGAATCACTGAAGCTTTCTTT,CASSLQGITEAFF
TRBD2,-,TRBJ2-5,TRBV12-5,TGTGCTAGTGGTTTGGCCGGGACTAACATAGACCAAGAGACCCAGTACTTC,CASGLAGTNIDQETQYF
-,-,TRBJ2-5,TRBV5-1,TGCGCCAGCAGCTTGGTTTGGGTGGCGGAAGAGACCCAGTACTTC,CASSLVWVAEETQYF
-,-,TRBJ2-1,TRBV9,TGTGCCAGCAGCGTAATGGGCGCTAACAATGAGCAGTTCTTC,CASSVMGANNEQFF
-,-,TRBJ1-1,TRBV19,TGTGCCAGTAGTAGACAGGTGAACACTGAAGCTTTCTTT,CASSRQVNTEAFF
-,-,TRBJ1-2,TRBV4-3,TGCGCCAGCAGCCAAGTTGCAGGGGAGGGCTACACCTTC,CASSQVAGEGYTF
TRBD1,-,TRBJ1-4,TRBV7-9,TGTTCCAGCAGCCTAACAGGGGGCCTCACTAATGAAAAACTGTTTTTT,CSSSLTGGLTNEKLFF
TRBD2,-,TRBJ2-3,TRBV7-3,TGTGCCAGCAGCCCTGTCTTAGCGGGAGGGTCTGATACGCAGTATTTT,CASSPVLAGGSDTQYF
TRBD1,-,TRBJ1-1,TRBV5-1,TGCGCCAGCAGTCGTGGACAGGGTCCCACTGAAGCTTTCTTT,CASSRGQGPTEAFF
TRBD1,-,TRBJ1-1,TRBV7-2,TGTGCCAGCAGCCTGGACAGGGCGACGGACACTGAAGCTTTCTTT,CASSLDRATDTEAFF
-,-,TRBJ2-7,TRBV6-5,TGTGCCAGCAGTTCGGACAGTTTCTACGAGCAGTACTTC,CASSSDSFYEQYF
-,-,TRBJ1-5,TRBV19,TGTGCCAGTACCCACGGACAGTCCGAGACCCAGCCCCAGCATTTT,CASTHGQSETQPQHF
-,-,TRBJ1-5,TRBV13,TGTGCCAGCAGCTTAGACGGGGTTCAGCCCCAGCATTTT,CASSLDGVQPQHF
-,-,TRBJ2-3,TRBV27,TGTGCCAGCAGTTTCGGTCCTAATGTTCGGACAGATACGCAGTATTTT,CASSFGPNVRTDTQYF
-,-,TRBJ1-2,TRBV2,TGTGCCAGCAGAGGGGTGGGGTATCGGTTT,CASRGVGYRF
-,-,TRBJ2-3,TRBV11-2,TGTGCCAGCAGCTTCCTGGGGGCCACAGATACGCAGTATTTT,CASSFLGATDTQYF
TRBD2,once,TRBJ2-1,TRBV7-3,TGTGCCAGCAGCTTAGATCTTGCGGGGGGGCGAAGAAATGAGCAGTTCTTC,CASSLDLAGGRRNEQFF
-,-,TRBJ2-1,TRBV6-1,TGTGCCAGCAGTGAAGTATCAGGAACCTCCTACAATGAGCAGTTCTTC,CASSEVSGTSYNEQFF
-,-,TRBJ1-1,TRBV28,TGTGCCAGCAGTTTACAGGCCTGGGCTTTCTTT,CASSLQAWAFF
-,few,TRBJ1-1,TRBV7-9,TGTGCCAGCAGCTTAGCGGAATGGGAGGCTGAAGCTTTCTTT,CASSLAEWEAEAFF
-,-,TRBJ1-1,TRBV18,TGTGCCAGCTCACCACGGGGCGGGGGAAACACTGAAGCTTTCTTT,CASSPRGGGNTEAFF
TRBD1,few,TRBJ1-3,TRBV4-1,TGCGCCAGCAGCCCGGACAGGGGATATGGAAACACCATATATTTT,CASSPDRGYGNTIYF
TRBD1,few,TRBJ1-2,TRBV6-5,TGTGCCAGCAGGAGGGGGCTCTATGGCTACACCTTC,CASRRGLYGYTF